The T cell receptor beta chain under discussion was sequenced for a study of metastatic and nonmetastatic thyroid tumors. Thyroid surgery took place with no prior treatment in any patient. A word on this clone: Antigen unknown.

Findings of the study overall: In both blood and tumor samples, TCR beta diversity was reported significantly higher for malignant than benign nodules.

The CDR3 runs 13 residues. CDR1 LGHNA and CDR2 YSLEER come from the germline V gene. Trimming removed 6 bases at V and 3 bases at J, with 9 bases between. TCRdb re-analyzed the PCR reads using MiXCR. This table holds 20,000 to 25,000 clones, roughly 22% found once. What was sequenced was blood. V is TRBV4-3 and J is TRBJ2-1; D unresolved. The origin of this receptor is a female donor with papillary thyroid cancer or a benign thyroid nodule (not recorded which). Some clones in this sample may be carry-over from other donors' samples. CDR3 sequence (DNA): TGCGCCAGCAGAGGCTGGAGCTACAATGAGCAGTTCTTC. Protein sequence: CASRGWSYNEQFF.